This T cell receptor (beta chain) was identified during a study of beta chain features in type 1 diabetes. On the study more broadly: On cell yields, gender and age, patients and healthy donors were similar. Study findings and constraints: More deletions and fewer insertions at VDJ junctions were found in patients with type 1 diabetes. Unsettled here was the matter of whether HLA type influences TCRB rearrangement. Patients with Type 1 diabetes showed moderately but significantly shorter TCRB CDR3s in all four CD4+ subsets.

Isolated RNA was reverse transcribed in full, so expressed TCRB transcripts were sequenced. Using immunoSEQ multiplex PCR, the repertoire was profiled, and TCRdb retains in-frame clones only, with some absent. Seen here are a few hundred thousand clones, around 13% observed once, and the top ten hold 0.015% to 0.02%. CD4+ cells of the naive, central memory, regulatory and stem cell-like memory types were sorted via CD45RO/CCR7/CD25/CD127/CD95/CD27. This clone occurred a few times. The target antigen is unknown. The receptor's source is a man aged 25 to 45 with type 1 diabetes. The sequenced material came from naive CD4+ T cells from blood.

Written as DNA, the CDR3 is TGTGCCAGCACTCCGAGTAAGGGGGCGGGGCAGCCCCAGCATTTT. Translation gives CASTPSKGAGQPQHF. V usage is TRBV5-4 and J usage is TRBJ1-5; 7 bases line up with TRBD1. Germline values: CDR1 SGHNT, CDR2 YYREEE (reference sequence). V shed 6 bases, J shed 7 bases, and the junction held 13 bases outside the gene matches. The CDR3 spans 15 residues.